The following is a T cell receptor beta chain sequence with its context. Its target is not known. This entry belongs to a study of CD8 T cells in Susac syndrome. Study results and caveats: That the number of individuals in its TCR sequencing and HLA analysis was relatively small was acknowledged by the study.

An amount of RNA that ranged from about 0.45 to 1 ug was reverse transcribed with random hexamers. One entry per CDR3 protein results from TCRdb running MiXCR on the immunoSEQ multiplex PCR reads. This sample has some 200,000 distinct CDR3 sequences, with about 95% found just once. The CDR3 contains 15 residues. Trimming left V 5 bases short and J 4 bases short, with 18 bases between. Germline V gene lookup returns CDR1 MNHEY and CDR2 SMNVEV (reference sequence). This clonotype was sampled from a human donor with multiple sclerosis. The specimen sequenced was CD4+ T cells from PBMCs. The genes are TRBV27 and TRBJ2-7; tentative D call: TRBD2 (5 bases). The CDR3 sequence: CASSLKDSRVYEQYF. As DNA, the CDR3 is TGTGCCAGCAGTCTAAAGGACTCTAGGGTTTACGAGCAGTACTTC.